The 5 T cell receptor beta chains below come from one sample, sequenced in a study of cytomegalovirus exposure and HLA in healthy donors. The PCR made use of 60 Vbeta and 13 Jbeta primers. Libraries were prepared by immunoSEQ multiplex PCR; TCRdb keeps only in-frame clonotypes and omits some of them. The table records 98,000 or so clones, approximately 80% of them present only once. The sample comprised PBMCs. The source is a woman aged 18-29 years in good health and CMV-seropositive.

The rearrangement uses TRBV29-1 and TRBJ2-3, with 8 positions matching TRBD2. Losses at the gene ends were 3 bases for V and 8 bases for J; bases not matched to a gene: 16. Germline CDR1 and CDR2: SQVTM and ANQGSEA. The CDR3 totals 16 residues. The CDR3: CSVEEIREGLPGTQYF. The CDR3 DNA is TGCAGCGTTGAGGAGATACGGGAGGGCCTTCCAGGTACGCAGTATTTT.

The chain links TRBV4-1 to TRBJ2-1, with no clear D. With 1 base removed from V and 5 bases from J, the gap between germline ends came to 9 bases. CDR1 and CDR2 from the germline V gene are MGHRA and YSYEKL. The CDR3 has 14 amino acids. The CDR3 DNA reads TGCGCCAGCAGCCAAGCTGGGCAGAACAATGAGCAGTTCTTC. Translated, it gives CASSQAGQNNEQFF.

As to this clone: The junction departs from germline at one end; a sequencing error may be responsible. The chain combines TRBV10-3 with TRBJ2-5; a weak D match, TRBD2 (6 bases). Germline CDR1 and CDR2: ENHRY and SYGVKD. This CDR3 is 13 amino acids long. CDR3 protein: CASSYGGFETQYF. In DNA, the CDR3 is TGTGCCAGCAGTTACGGGGGTTTTGAGACCCAGTACTTC.

This clone was seen a single time. The chain joins TRBV27 to TRBJ1-1, with D perhaps matching TRBD1 (6 bases). V shed 6 bases and J shed 1 base, with 12 bases lying between them. Germline CDR1 MNHEY, CDR2 SMNVEV (reference sequence). CDR3 length: 14 residues. The CDR3 nucleotides are TGTGCCAGCAGCCAACTAGGGGGGAACACTGAAGCTTTCTTT. This sequence encodes CASSQLGGNTEAFF.

The chain carries TRBV27 and TRBJ2-1, with D maybe TRBD2 (5 bases). V was clipped by 5 bases and J by 7 bases, with 18 bases between them. The length of the CDR3 is 15 residues. Germline V CDR1 and CDR2: MNHEY, SMNVEV (reference sequence). CDR3 sequence reads: CASSTLGDSSNEQFF. CDR3 bases: TGTGCCAGCAGTACACTAGGCGACTCATCTAATGAGCAGTTCTTC.